These 15 T cell receptor beta chains were sequenced from one sample in a study of T cell responses to AZD1222 COVID-19 vaccine. Generated by immunoSEQ multiplex PCR, the TCRdb table keeps only in-frame clones and is missing some. The profile shows over 100,000 clones, over 75% of them singletons. Sequenced here: peripheral blood, sampled on day 0 of AZD1222 vaccination. The source of these receptors is an adult in good health.

Comments on this clone: Distinct nucleotide sequences in the sample also encode this CDR3. The rearrangement links TRBV6-5 to TRBJ1-2; 9 bases fit TRBD1. This CDR3 is 12 amino acids long. Germline V gene data show CDR1 as MNHEY and CDR2 as SVGAGI. V was pared by 5 bases and J by 8 bases, with 3 bases of the junction left unmatched. This CDR3 is CASSNTGGGYTF. DNA for the CDR3: TGTGCCAGCAGTAACACAGGGGGCGGCTACACCTTC.

V and J are TRBV5-1 and TRBJ2-7, with D possibly being TRBD1 (6 bases). The V end lost 5 bases, the J end lost 1 base, and 13 bases lay between the germline ends. The germline gives CDR1 SGHRS, CDR2 YFSETQ. This CDR3 has 14 residues. The CDR3 loop is CASSLDRRSYEQYF. The DNA of the CDR3 is TGCGCCAGCAGTCTGGACAGAAGGTCCTACGAGCAGTACTTC. Supplemented by reference TRBV5-1 and TRBJ2-7, the full variable domain reads KAGVTQTPRYLIKTRGQQVTLSCSPISGHRSVSWYQQTPGQGLQFLFEYFSETQRNKGNFPGRFSGRQFSNSRSEMNVSTLELGDSALYLCASSLDRRSYEQYFGPGTRLTVT.

About this clone itself: In the same sample, other DNA sequences code for this CDR3. This chain links TRBV18 with TRBJ2-7; weak D call: TRBD2 (7 bases). CDR1 and CDR2 (germline): KGHSH, LQKENI. The CDR3 has 14 amino acids. V was trimmed by 0 bases and J by 3 bases, leaving 9 bases between them. CDR3 bases: TGTGCCAGCTCACCACCGGGGGGGCTCTACGAGCAGTACTTC. Its protein product is CASSPPGGLYEQYF. Drawing the rest from reference TRBV18 and TRBJ2-7, the complete variable domain is NAGVMQNPRHLVRRRGQEARLRCSPMKGHSHVYWYRQLPEEGLKFMVYLQKENIIDESGMPKERFSAEFPKEGPSILRIQQVVRGDSAAYFCASSPPGGLYEQYFGPGTRLTVT.

The J gene is TRBJ2-5, the V gene TRBV28, with no clear D. The germline V gene has CDR1 MDHEN and CDR2 SYDVKM. V lost 2 bases and J 4 bases, leaving 11 bases between the germline ends. The CDR3 length is 14 residues. The CDR3: CASSLATLRETQYF. The CDR3 nucleotides read TGTGCCAGCAGTTTAGCGACTCTGAGAGAGACCCAGTACTTC.

The rearrangement links TRBV11-2 to TRBJ2-1; TRBD2 aligns across 7 bases. Germline trimming cut 5 bases from V and 0 bases from J; bases unmatched to any gene: 7. CDR3 length: 16 residues. Germline V CDR1 and CDR2: SGHAT, FQNNGV. CDR3: CASSPSAGPSYNEQFF. The DNA for the CDR3 is TGTGCCAGCAGCCCATCAGCGGGGCCCTCCTACAATGAGCAGTTCTTC.

This clone was detected many times. The CDR3 nucleotides read TGTGCCAGCAGTGAGATAGCGGGGGGCCTTGGGACCAAAAACATTCAGTACTTC. Amino acid sequence: CASSEIAGGLGTKNIQYF. The rearrangement links TRBV6-1 to TRBJ2-4; TRBD2 agrees at 10 bases. V lost 3 bases, J lost 2 bases, and 10 bases stayed unmatched. Germline CDR1 MNHNS, CDR2 SASEGT. The CDR3 length is 18 residues.

This clone was found a few times. This chain connects TRBV5-5 to TRBJ1-2, with 9 bases that match TRBD1. The V segment lost 0 bases and the J segment 5 bases; nucleotides outside the gene matches: 5. CDR1 and CDR2 (germline): SGHKS, YYEKEE (reference sequence). The CDR3 runs 15 residues. The CDR3 spells CASSLVDRGRYGYTF. The CDR3 coding sequence is TGTGCCAGCAGCTTGGTGGACAGGGGAAGGTATGGCTACACCTTC.

This rearrangement joins TRBV5-6 to TRBJ1-5; D gene unclear. Germline V gene sequence: CDR1 SGHDT, CDR2 YYEEEE. The germline V and J ends were trimmed by 3 bases and 0 bases, with 10 bases remaining between them. CDR3 size: 15 residues. The CDR3 region is CASSSEPNSNQPQHF. CDR3 coding DNA: TGTGCCAGCAGCTCGGAGCCAAATAGCAATCAGCCCCAGCATTTT.

The rearrangement joins TRBV15 to TRBJ2-7, with D unresolved. The CDR3 is made up of 16 amino acids. Trimming took off 3 bases at V and 0 bases at J, with 15 bases between the two ends. Germline CDR1 LNHNV, CDR2 YYDKDF (reference sequence). For the CDR3, the DNA is TGTGCCACCAGCAGGCCCGGAGCGCTAAGCTCCTACGAGCAGTACTTC. This codes for CATSRPGALSSYEQYF.

V and J are TRBV9 and TRBJ2-1, with TRBD2 matching over 10 bases. The V gene's germline CDR1 is SGDLS and CDR2 YYNGEE. The V and J ends lost 6 bases and 13 bases, in that order; junction bases with no gene match: 10. The CDR3 covers 13 residues. This CDR3 reads CASTNTAGGLQFF. Written as DNA, the CDR3 is TGTGCCAGCACCAATACAGCGGGGGGGTTACAGTTCTTC.

The genes are TRBV9 and TRBJ2-5; D gene unclear. The V gene's germline CDR1 is SGDLS and CDR2 YYNGEE. The V gene lost 6 bases and the J gene lost 1 base, with 7 bases spanning the gap. The CDR3 covers 12 residues. The CDR3 DNA reads TGTGCCAGCAATAAGGGCCAAGAGACCCAGTACTTC. Amino acid sequence: CASNKGQETQYF.

This sequence joins TRBV9 and TRBJ2-7; TRBD2 matches 9 bases. Trimming took 1 base from V and 1 from J; bases not matched to a gene: 3. CDR1 and CDR2 (germline): SGDLS, YYNGEE. There are 15 residues in the CDR3. CDR3 nucleotides: TGTGCCAGCAGCGTAAGCGGGGGGTCATCCTACGAGCAGTACTTC. This translates into CASSVSGGSSYEQYF.

This clone was counted ten times or more. The chain recombines TRBV10-1 with TRBJ2-1; no definite D call. CDR1 is WNHNN and CDR2 is SYGVQD in the germline V gene (reference sequence). Trimming stripped 8 bases from V and 3 bases from J, with 8 bases between. The length of the CDR3 is 12 residues. The CDR3 sequence is CASVKYYNEQFF. In DNA, the CDR3 is TGCGCCAGCGTAAAGTACTACAATGAGCAGTTCTTC.

Notes on this clone: The same CDR3 also results from other DNA sequences found in this sample. J is TRBJ2-3 and V is TRBV5-1, with a tentative D call TRBD1 (5 bases). Germline values: CDR1 SGHRS, CDR2 YFSETQ. With 1 base removed from V and 3 bases from J, the gap between germline ends came to 12 bases. The CDR3 spans 15 residues. The DNA for the CDR3 is TGCGCCAGCAGCTTGAGGGGTGTACGTACAGATACGCAGTATTTT. This codes for CASSLRGVRTDTQYF.

The chain employs TRBV9 and TRBJ2-7; perhaps TRBD2 as D (5 bases). Trimming shortened V by 3 bases and J by 2 bases, and 15 bases separated the two germline ends. CDR1 and CDR2 from the germline V gene are SGDLS and YYNGEE. The CDR3 covers 15 residues. CDR3 sequence: CASSEGRGLPYEQYF. The CDR3 DNA reads as TGTGCCAGCAGCGAGGGCCGGGGATTACCCTACGAGCAGTACTTC.